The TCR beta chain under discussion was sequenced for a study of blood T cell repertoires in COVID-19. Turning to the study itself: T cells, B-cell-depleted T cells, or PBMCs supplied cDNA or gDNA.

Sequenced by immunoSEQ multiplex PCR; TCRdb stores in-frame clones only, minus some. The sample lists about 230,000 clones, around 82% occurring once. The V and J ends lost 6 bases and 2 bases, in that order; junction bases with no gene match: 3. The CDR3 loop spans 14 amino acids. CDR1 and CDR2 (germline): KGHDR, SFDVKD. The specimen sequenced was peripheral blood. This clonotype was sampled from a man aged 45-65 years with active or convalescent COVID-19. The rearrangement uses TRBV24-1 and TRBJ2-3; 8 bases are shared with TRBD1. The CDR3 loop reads CATSQGAPTDTQYF. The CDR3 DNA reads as TGTGCCACCAGTCAGGGGGCGCCCACAGATACGCAGTATTTT.